The present T cell receptor (beta chain) was sequenced within a study of blood T cell repertoires in COVID-19. Study-level background: Samples representing acute and convalescent COVID-19 were sourced from the United States, Italy and Spain. T cells, B-cell-depleted T cells, or PBMCs supplied cDNA or gDNA.

Germline V gene data show CDR1 as SGHNT and CDR2 as YENEEA. The germline V and J ends were trimmed by 5 bases and 5 bases, with 12 bases remaining between them. There are 13 residues in the CDR3. Clones were read by immunoSEQ multiplex PCR, and TCRdb kept only the in-frame ones, dropping some. The data hold around 250,000 clones, with 84% observed a single time. Sequenced material: peripheral blood. The chain employs TRBV11-3 and TRBJ1-1; no clear D. The receptor was isolated from a woman aged 40 to 55 who had recovered from COVID-19. CDR3 loop: CASSTQRATEAFF. CDR3 coding DNA: TGTGCCAGCAGCACCCAGAGGGCTACTGAAGCTTTCTTT.